The source of this T cell receptor beta chain is a study of cytomegalovirus exposure and HLA in healthy donors. V was trimmed by 2 bases and J by 2 bases, leaving 9 bases between them. This CDR3 contains 14 residues. Germline CDR1 reads KGHSH; CDR2 reads LQKENI. Findings of the study overall: Most CMV-associated TCR beta chains appeared HLA-restricted in a later analysis. In a later analysis, a missense DCLRE1C variant was linked to TCR beta V- and J-gene trimming.

On this clone itself: Its target is unknown.

PCR used 60 Vbeta primers and 13 Jbeta primers. Assay used: immunoSEQ multiplex PCR; TCRdb lists only in-frame clones, some missing. Reported are 38,000 or so clones; the ten largest clones contain approximately 10%. This chain uses TRBV18 with TRBJ2-5; perhaps TRBD2 as D (6 bases). The source is a man between 35 and 55 years old in good health and CMV-seropositive. Sequencing was performed on PBMCs. The CDR3 here is CASSPAGRQETQYF. For the CDR3, the DNA is TGTGCCAGCTCACCAGCGGGAAGACAAGAGACCCAGTACTTC. The entire variable domain, with the rest obtained from reference TRBV18 and TRBJ2-5, is as follows: NAGVMQNPRHLVRRRGQEARLRCSPMKGHSHVYWYRQLPEEGLKFMVYLQKENIIDESGMPKERFSAEFPKEGPSILRIQQVVRGDSAAYFCASSPAGRQETQYFGPGTRLLVL.